The 28 T cell receptor beta chains presented below share a single source sample, sequenced in a study of cytomegalovirus exposure and HLA in healthy donors. Researchers ran the PCR with 60 Vbeta and 13 Jbeta primers. Here immunoSEQ multiplex PCR was the method, and the copy in TCRdb shows in-frame clones only, minus some. Altogether hundreds of thousands of clones are present, approximately 90% being singletons, with the ten largest covering approximately 1%. The sample comprised PBMCs. All receptors come from a young woman in good health and CMV-seronegative.

The V gene is TRBV5-6, the J gene TRBJ1-1; D unresolved. Germline V CDR1 and CDR2: SGHDT, YYEEEE. The CDR3 totals 17 residues. V lost 2 bases and J 1 base, leaving 18 bases between the germline ends. This CDR3 is CASSFWWREWPNTEAFF. CDR3 DNA sequence: TGTGCCAGCAGCTTTTGGTGGAGGGAATGGCCGAACACTGAAGCTTTCTTT.

This sequence joins TRBV11-2 and TRBJ2-3; 8 nucleotides align to TRBD1. Germline CDR1 SGHAT, CDR2 FQNNGV. J lost 2 bases, V lost 4 bases, and 5 bases had no gene match. The CDR3 is made up of 15 amino acids. CDR3 sequence (DNA): TGTGCCAGCAGCTCCAGGGGGCCTTTCACAGATACGCAGTATTTT. Protein: CASSSRGPFTDTQYF.

The rearrangement links TRBV6-5 to TRBJ1-5; possible D gene TRBD1, 6 bases. From germline, CDR1 is MNHEY and CDR2 SVGAGI. The V end lost 5 bases, the J end lost 7 bases, and 12 bases lay between the germline ends. The CDR3 contains 13 residues. CDR3 sequence (DNA): TGTGCCAGCAGTCGGACAGTACAACAGCCCCAGCATTTT. Translated, it gives CASSRTVQQPQHF.

J is TRBJ1-5 and V is TRBV21-1; the table's D call, TRBD1, has no DNA check behind it. TRBV21-1 is assigned pseudogene status. This CDR3 has 12 residues. CDR3 nucleotides: TGTGCCAGAGGACAGGGGAATCAGCCCCAGCATTTT. It encodes CARGQGNQPQHF.

About this clone itself: Other DNA sequences in this specimen translate into the identical CDR3. The V gene is TRBV7-9, the J gene TRBJ2-7; D uncertain. There are 13 residues in the CDR3. V was trimmed by 5 bases and J by 3 bases, leaving 11 bases between them. Looked up from germline, CDR1 is SEHNR and CDR2 is FQNEAQ (reference sequence). As DNA, the CDR3 is TGTGCCAGCAGCCGAACCTCGGGCTACGAGCAGTACTTC. Protein sequence: CASSRTSGYEQYF.

The chain joins TRBV19 to TRBJ1-2; D is undetermined. CDR1 is LNHDA and CDR2 is SQIVND in the germline V gene (reference sequence). Trimming cost V 3 bases and J 8 bases, with 7 bases left between them. This CDR3 is built from 11 residues. CDR3 loop: CASSIERGYTF. CDR3 DNA: TGTGCCAGTAGTATTGAGAGGGGCTACACCTTC. Using reference TRBV19 and TRBJ1-2 for the parts outside the CDR3, the full variable domain is DGGITQSPKYLFRKEGQNVTLSCEQNLNHDAMYWYRQDPGQGLRLIYYSQIVNDFQKGDIAEGYSVSREKKESFPLTVTSAQKNPTAFYLCASSIERGYTFGSGTRLTVV.

The rearrangement joins TRBV6-1 to TRBJ2-4, with a possible D match to TRBD2 (5 bases). V lost 6 bases, J lost 1 base, and 10 bases lay in between. CDR1 and CDR2 from the germline V gene are MNHNS and SASEGT. The CDR3 covers 14 residues. The CDR3: CASRGPGAKNIQYF. The DNA for the CDR3 is TGTGCCAGCAGGGGCCCGGGGGCCAAAAACATTCAGTACTTC.

The chain couples TRBV5-1 to TRBJ2-1; TRBD2 matches at 8 bases. The CDR3 has 15 residues. Germline V lookup: CDR1 SGHRS, CDR2 YFSETQ. J gave up 2 bases and V 3 bases, and 4 bases lay outside the gene matches. The CDR3 sequence is CASSSLSGTYNEQFF. The CDR3 region has the DNA TGCGCCAGCAGCTCCCTTAGCGGGACCTACAATGAGCAGTTCTTC.

The J gene is TRBJ1-2, the V gene TRBV6-7, with 7 positions matching TRBD1. TRBV6-7 is noted as an ORF with a role that remains uncertain. The CDR3 loop spans 16 amino acids. J was trimmed by 3 bases and V by 0 bases; bases with no gene match: 7. This CDR3 is CASSYSEDRCYYGYTF. In nucleotides, the CDR3 is TGTGCCAGCAGTTACTCCGAGGACAGGTGCTACTATGGCTACACCTTC.

V gene TRBV5-6 combines with J gene TRBJ2-2, with 7 bases identical to TRBD1. Trimming removed 4 bases from V and 4 bases from J; junction bases left unmatched: 13. The V gene's germline CDR1 is SGHDT and CDR2 YYEEEE. The length of the CDR3 is 17 residues. CDR3 nucleotides: TGTGCCAGCAGCCCAACACAGGGGCTAATGGGCACCGGGGAGCTGTTTTTT. Amino acid sequence: CASSPTQGLMGTGELFF.

This chain links TRBV28 with TRBJ1-2; D unresolved. V lost 3 bases and J 4 bases, leaving 9 bases between the germline ends. There are 13 residues in the CDR3. Germline V gives CDR1 MDHEN, CDR2 SYDVKM. CDR3 sequence (DNA): TGTGCCAGCAGTTTTGTCAGGATCTATGGCTACACCTTC. Encoded protein: CASSFVRIYGYTF.

The chain joins TRBV5-6 to TRBJ2-3; 10 bases fit TRBD1. This CDR3 is built from 15 residues. With 5 bases clipped from V and 1 base from J, the junction kept 4 bases outside the gene matches. Germline V gene lookup returns CDR1 SGHDT and CDR2 YYEEEE. The CDR3 reads CASSPGTGGTDTQYF. Here the CDR3 DNA reads TGTGCCAGCAGTCCCGGGACAGGGGGCACAGATACGCAGTATTTT.

The J gene is TRBJ2-7, the V gene TRBV7-6, with 8 nucleotides matching TRBD2. V shed 1 base and J 1 base; nucleotides not matched to a gene: 6. The CDR3 runs to 16 residues. CDR1 and CDR2 (germline): SGHVS, FNYEAQ. The CDR3 nucleotides read TGTGCCAGCAGCTTAGTATTAGCGGGGACATCCTACGAGCAGTACTTC. The encoded protein is CASSLVLAGTSYEQYF.

The chain has TRBV5-4 and TRBJ1-2; TRBD1 agrees at 8 bases. Germline assignment: CDR1 SGHNT and CDR2 YYREEE (reference sequence). The CDR3 has 13 amino acids. After removal of 4 bases from V and 8 bases from J, the junction contained 7 bases not matched to a gene. The CDR3 region has the DNA TGTGCCAGCAGCCGGGACAGGATCGGGGGCTACACCTTC. Translation: CASSRDRIGGYTF.

The rearrangement joins TRBV11-2 to TRBJ1-1; D not resolved. Germline V gene sequence: CDR1 SGHAT, CDR2 FQNNGV. V was trimmed by 5 bases and J by 4 bases, leaving 14 bases between them. This CDR3 has 14 amino acids. Here the CDR3 reads CASSGRVVGTEAFF. For the CDR3, the DNA is TGTGCCAGCAGCGGGCGGGTAGTTGGCACTGAAGCTTTCTTT.

V and J are TRBV12-5 and TRBJ1-3; 8 nucleotides match TRBD1. From germline, CDR1 is LGHNT and CDR2 FRNRAP. The CDR3 runs 16 residues. J was trimmed by 0 bases and V by 2 bases; bases with no gene match: 3. The CDR3 sequence: CASGLITGGSGNTIYF. CDR3 DNA: TGTGCTAGTGGTTTGATAACAGGGGGCTCTGGAAACACCATATATTTT.

This clone showed up just once. Other DNA sequences within the sample encode an identical CDR3. This chain connects TRBV10-2 to TRBJ2-1; 7 bases are shared with TRBD2. Looked up from germline, CDR1 is WSHSY and CDR2 is SAAADI. V was clipped by 6 bases and J by 4 bases; unmatched bases: 12. This CDR3 is 16 amino acids long. CDR3 loop: CASRGEAGETYNEQFF. CDR3 DNA sequence: TGCGCCAGCAGGGGGGAGGCGGGAGAGACTTACAATGAGCAGTTCTTC.

The V call is TRBV5-1, the J call TRBJ1-1, with D maybe TRBD1 (6 bases). Germline assignment: CDR1 SGHRS and CDR2 YFSETQ. Trimming took 7 bases from V and 3 from J, leaving 16 bases between them. The CDR3 has 14 amino acids. CDR3 sequence reads: CASGRTGSDTEAFF. CDR3 bases: TGCGCCAGCGGCCGAACAGGGTCGGACACTGAAGCTTTCTTT.

The chain recombines TRBV11-2 with TRBJ2-7, with 7 bases identical to TRBD2. Germline V gene sequence: CDR1 SGHAT, CDR2 FQNNGV. This CDR3 comprises 16 residues. J gave up 5 bases and V 1 base, and 11 bases lay outside the gene matches. CDR3 bases: TGTGCCAGCAGCTTAGTGAGGCGGCGGGGGAGAAACGAGCAGTACTTC. Its protein is CASSLVRRRGRNEQYF.

The V call is TRBV10-3, the J call TRBJ2-3; D perhaps matches TRBD1 (6 bases). Per the germline V gene, CDR1 is ENHRY and CDR2 is SYGVKD. The length of the CDR3 is 16 residues. Trimming pared 1 base from V and 2 bases from J, leaving 13 bases between. CDR3 sequence (DNA): TGTGCCATCAGTGAGTTTGGACAGCTCACCACAGATACGCAGTATTTT. Amino acid sequence: CAISEFGQLTTDTQYF.

This chain joins TRBV7-2 and TRBJ2-4, with 8 bases fitting TRBD2. CDR3 length: 15 amino acids. Unmatched junction bases numbered 9, after V lost 3 bases and J lost 8 bases. Per the germline V gene, CDR1 is SGHTA and CDR2 is FQGNSA. The CDR3 nucleotides read TGTGCCAGCAGCTTCTATGGCGGGAGGTTGGACATTCAGTACTTC. Its translation: CASSFYGGRLDIQYF.

This chain joins TRBV6-4 and TRBJ2-5; TRBD2 matches at 15 bases. The CDR3 has 16 residues. Germline CDR1 is MRHNA and CDR2 is SNTAGT. After removal of 6 bases from V and 1 base from J, the junction contained 3 bases not matched to a gene. The CDR3 DNA reads as TGTGCCAGCAGGGGACTAGCGGGAGGAACCCAAGAGACCCAGTACTTC. It is translated as CASRGLAGGTQETQYF.

The V call is TRBV7-2, the J call TRBJ2-7, with TRBD1 identical over 10 bases. V lost 5 bases to trimming and J lost 5 bases; unmatched junction nucleotides: 18. From germline, CDR1 is SGHTA and CDR2 FQGNSA. The CDR3 totals 18 residues. The CDR3 protein is CASSPLPLSVDRGNEQYF. DNA for the CDR3: TGTGCCAGCAGCCCTCTCCCTTTATCCGTGGACAGGGGGAACGAGCAGTACTTC. The full variable domain, rest sourced from reference TRBV7-2 and TRBJ2-7, is GAGVSQSPSNKVTEKGKDVELRCDPISGHTALYWYRQSLGQGLEFLIYFQGNSAPDKSGLPSDRFSAERTGGSVSTLTIQRTQQEDSAVYLCASSPLPLSVDRGNEQYFGPGTRLTVT.

This chain connects TRBV19 to TRBJ1-4; the D gene is possibly TRBD1 (6 bases). V lost 6 bases, J lost 8 bases, and 16 bases lay in between. CDR3 length equals 14 residues. CDR1 LNHDA and CDR2 SQIVND come from the germline V gene (reference sequence). The CDR3 nucleotides read TGTGCCAGTAGGAGCGACAGGCGAAGGGAAAAACTGTTTTTT. This codes for CASRSDRRREKLFF. Full variable domain (outside the CDR3, taken from reference TRBV19 and TRBJ1-4): DGGITQSPKYLFRKEGQNVTLSCEQNLNHDAMYWYRQDPGQGLRLIYYSQIVNDFQKGDIAEGYSVSREKKESFPLTVTSAQKNPTAFYLCASRSDRRREKLFFGSGTQLSVL.

V and J are TRBV19 and TRBJ2-1; 10 nucleotides align to TRBD2. Germline assignment: CDR1 LNHDA and CDR2 SQIVND (reference sequence). The CDR3 runs to 17 residues. J was trimmed by 8 bases and V by 5 bases; bases with no gene match: 15. The CDR3 DNA reads TGTGCCAGTAGTGCCCAACCTCTAGCGGGAGTCCCCGATGAGCAGTTCTTC. Residues: CASSAQPLAGVPDEQFF.

The chain carries TRBV10-3 and TRBJ1-2, with a weak D call TRBD1 (6 bases). The germline V gene encodes CDR1 ENHRY and CDR2 SYGVKD. V gave up 4 bases and J gave up 7 bases, with 13 bases separating them. CDR3 size: 13 residues. The CDR3 DNA reads as TGTGCCATCAGTGGTTTACAGGGTGGTGGCTACACCTTC. Translated: CAISGLQGGGYTF.

The J gene is TRBJ2-7, the V gene TRBV4-1, with D possibly TRBD1 on 6 matching bases. Trimming took off 2 bases at V and 3 bases at J, with 14 bases between the two ends. The CDR3 runs to 15 residues. CDR1 and CDR2 (germline): MGHRA, YSYEKL. In DNA, the CDR3 is TGCGCCAGCAGCCAATTGACAGGTAAATACTACGAGCAGTACTTC. It specifies CASSQLTGKYYEQYF.

CDR3 region: CASSTGGLEQFF. The DNA for the CDR3 is TGTGCCAGTAGTACAGGGGGCCTTGAGCAGTTCTTC. V is TRBV19 and J is TRBJ2-1; 8 positions match TRBD1. In germline, CDR1 is LNHDA, CDR2 SQIVND (reference sequence). Trimming removed 4 bases from V and 9 bases from J; junction bases left unmatched: 2. This CDR3 is 12 amino acids long.